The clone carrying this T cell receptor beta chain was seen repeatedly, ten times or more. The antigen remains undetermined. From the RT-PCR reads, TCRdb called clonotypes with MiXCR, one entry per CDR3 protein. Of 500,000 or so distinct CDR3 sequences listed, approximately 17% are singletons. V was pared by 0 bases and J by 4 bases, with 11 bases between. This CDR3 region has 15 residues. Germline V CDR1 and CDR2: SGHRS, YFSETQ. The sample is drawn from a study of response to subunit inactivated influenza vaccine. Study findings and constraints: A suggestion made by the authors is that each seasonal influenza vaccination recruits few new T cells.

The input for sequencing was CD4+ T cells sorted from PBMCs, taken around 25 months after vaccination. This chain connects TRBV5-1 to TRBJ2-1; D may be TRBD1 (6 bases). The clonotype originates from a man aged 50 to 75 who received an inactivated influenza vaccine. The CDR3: CASSLGGGPYNEQFF. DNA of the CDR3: TGCGCCAGCAGCTTGGGTGGGGGCCCGTACAATGAGCAGTTCTTC.